The 12 T cell receptor beta chains in this list originate from one sample, sequenced in a study of blood T cell repertoires in COVID-19. Clones were sequenced by immunoSEQ multiplex PCR, and TCRdb holds only the in-frame ones, with some missing. The table lists 180,000 or so clones, around 87% of them singletons. The material sequenced was peripheral blood. These receptors all come from a man aged 50-60 years with acute or convalescent COVID-19.

This clone was picked up one time. This sequence joins TRBV7-2 and TRBJ1-6, with 7 bases lining up with TRBD1. After removal of 0 bases from V and 8 bases from J, the junction contained 4 bases not matched to a gene. The germline V gene has CDR1 SGHTA and CDR2 FQGNSA. The length of the CDR3 is 15 residues. The CDR3: CASSLAGQKYSPLHF. Written as DNA, the CDR3 is TGTGCCAGCAGCTTAGCGGGACAGAAGTATTCACCCCTCCACTTT.

The CDR3 here is CAWSVGLDNEQFF. The CDR3 DNA sequence: TGTGCCTGGAGTGTGGGACTAGACAATGAGCAGTTCTTC. The V gene is TRBV30, the J gene TRBJ2-1, with 8 bases identical to TRBD2. This CDR3 has 13 residues. The ends lost 0 bases at V and 5 bases at J; junction bases unmatched: 0. Germline V gene sequence: CDR1 GTSNPN, CDR2 SVGIG (reference sequence). The variable domain in full, completed from reference TRBV30 and TRBJ2-1, reads SQTIHQWPATLVQPVGSPLSLECTVEGTSNPNLYWYRQAAGRGLQLLFYSVGIGQISSEVPQNLSASRPQDRQFILSSKKLLLSDSGFYLCAWSVGLDNEQFFGPGTRLTVL.

This clone is a singleton in its sample. The chain joins TRBV28 to TRBJ2-2; 10 nucleotides align to TRBD2. This CDR3 comprises 15 residues. Germline CDR1 is MDHEN and CDR2 is SYDVKM. V was pared by 3 bases and J by 5 bases, with 3 bases of the junction left unmatched. The CDR3 protein is CASSFRAGGTGELFF. CDR3 nucleotides: TGTGCCAGCAGTTTTAGAGCGGGAGGGACCGGGGAGCTGTTTTTT.

This chain connects TRBV18 to TRBJ1-5; 9 nucleotides agree with TRBD1. V lost 3 bases and J lost 5; bases outside the gene matches: 2. Germline loops: CDR1 KGHSH, CDR2 LQKENI. The CDR3 sequence is 14 residues long. CDR3 in amino acids: CASSPGQGDQPQHF. CDR3 coding DNA: TGTGCCAGCTCACCGGGACAGGGCGATCAGCCCCAGCATTTT.

The chain combines TRBV28 with TRBJ1-2; TRBD1 agrees at 10 bases. Per germline, CDR1 MDHEN and CDR2 SYDVKM. The CDR3 contains 16 residues. V dropped 2 bases and J dropped 8; count of bases not matched to a gene: 11. The CDR3 loop is CASSLLRTGGLAGYTF. In DNA, the CDR3 is TGTGCCAGCAGTTTACTAAGGACAGGGGGGTTGGCGGGCTACACCTTC.

The chain links TRBV18 to TRBJ1-1; D is possibly TRBD1 (5 bases). With 8 bases removed from V and 1 base from J, the gap between germline ends came to 14 bases. The germline V gene encodes CDR1 KGHSH and CDR2 LQKENI. This CDR3 has 14 residues. CDR3: CASTTQDGNTEAFF. In nucleotides, the CDR3 is TGTGCCAGCACGACACAGGACGGGAACACTGAAGCTTTCTTT.

The genes are TRBV5-8 and TRBJ2-5; TRBD2 agrees at 14 bases. Germline CDR1 SGHTS, CDR2 YDEGEE. The CDR3 spans 16 residues. With 5 bases clipped from V and 5 bases from J, the junction kept 8 bases outside the gene matches. The CDR3, as DNA: TGTGCCAGCAGACCTGGGACTAGCGGGAGTGTCGAGACCCAGTACTTC. This gives the protein CASRPGTSGSVETQYF. Combining the CDR3 with reference TRBV5-8 and TRBJ2-5 gives the whole variable domain EAGVTQSPTHLIKTRGQQATLRCSPISGHTSVYWYQQALGLGLQFLLWYDEGEERNRGNFPPRFSGRQFPNYSSELNVNALELEDSALYLCASRPGTSGSVETQYFGPGTRLLVL.

The rearrangement links TRBV18 to TRBJ2-3; 9 nucleotides agree with TRBD2. The CDR3 has 15 residues. Germline V gene lookup returns CDR1 KGHSH and CDR2 LQKENI. V gave up 3 bases and J gave up 4 bases; unmatched junction bases: 5. The CDR3 protein is CASSPGLADADTQYF. In DNA, the CDR3 is TGTGCCAGCTCACCGGGACTAGCAGACGCAGATACGCAGTATTTT.

The chain links TRBV6-2 or TRBV6-3 to TRBJ1-6; D unresolved. This CDR3 has 14 amino acids. Trimming removed 5 bases from V and 7 bases from J, with 12 bases in between. CDR1 is MNHEY, CDR2 SVGEGT, per germline. The CDR3 sequence is CASSVNSANSPLHF. CDR3 sequence (DNA): TGTGCCAGCAGTGTTAACAGTGCAAATTCACCCCTCCACTTT.

The rearrangement joins TRBV6-1 to TRBJ1-1; 8 positions match TRBD1. Germline CDR1 MNHNS, CDR2 SASEGT. V was clipped by 3 bases and J by 1 base; unmatched bases: 7. The CDR3 spans 16 residues. In DNA form, the CDR3 reads TGTGCCAGCAGTGATCCCGGACAGGGCCGGAACACTGAAGCTTTCTTT. Amino acids: CASSDPGQGRNTEAFF.

This chain connects TRBV5-1 to TRBJ1-1; tentatively, D is TRBD1 (6 bases). Trimming shortened V by 1 base and J by 0 bases, and 13 bases separated the two germline ends. Germline V gene data show CDR1 as SGHRS and CDR2 as YFSETQ. There are 16 residues in the CDR3. The CDR3 protein is CASSLSGQILNTEAFF. CDR3 coding DNA: TGCGCCAGCAGCTTGAGTGGACAGATCTTGAACACTGAAGCTTTCTTT.

J is TRBJ2-3 and V is TRBV2, with D possibly TRBD1 on 6 matching bases. Trimming cost V 4 bases and J 5 bases, with 13 bases left between them. The CDR3 covers 14 residues. CDR1 is SNHLY, CDR2 FYNNEI, per germline. This CDR3 reads CASSGQGFGDTQYF. In DNA form, the CDR3 reads TGTGCCAGCAGTGGTCAGGGGTTTGGAGATACGCAGTATTTT. The full variable domain, with the rest looked up from reference TRBV2 and TRBJ2-3, is EPEVTQTPSHQVTQMGQEVILRCVPISNHLYFYWYRQILGQKVEFLVSFYNNEISEKSEIFDDQFSVERPDGSNFTLKIRSTKLEDSAMYFCASSGQGFGDTQYFGPGTRLTVL.